This is a list of T cell receptor beta chains from one sample in a study of T cell changes during pregnancy in multiple sclerosis. Generated by immunoSEQ multiplex PCR, the TCRdb table keeps only in-frame clones and is missing some. The sample carries tens of thousands of clones, about 90% recorded once. Material: CD4+ T cells from peripheral blood mononuclear cells, obtained in the third trimester of pregnancy. These receptors all come from a female donor with multiple sclerosis, enrolled in a pregnancy study. CDR3s include the opening cysteine and the closing phenylalanine or tryptophan. The D gene is left open where the match is weak. Not every row has a clone size; where given, it reads once, few, many or a size class.

>NA|TRBJ2-2|TRBD1|TRBV25-1
TGTGCCAGCAGCTTAAAGACCGGGACAGTGAACACCGGGGAGCTGTTTTTT
CASSLKTGTVNTGELFF
>NA|TRBJ2-5|TRBD2|TRBV9
TGTGCCAGCAGCCCGGGGGGGGCGGGACCCAAGGAGACCCAGTACTTC
CASSPGGAGPKETQYF
>NA|TRBJ1-2|NA|TRBV5-4
TGTGCCAGCAGACCCGGACAGTTTCGCTATGGCTACACCTTC
CASRPGQFRYGYTF
>once|TRBJ1-1|NA|TRBV7-9
TGTGCCAGCAGCCCTCCCGGGACACCTTACACTGAAGCTTTCTTT
CASSPPGTPYTEAFF
>NA|TRBJ2-1|TRBD2|TRBV19
TGTGCCAGTAGTACACTAGCGAACTACAATGAGCAGTTCTTC
CASSTLANYNEQFF
>NA|TRBJ1-6|NA|TRBV5-4
TGTGCCAGCAGCTTGGTAGGGGCAAATAATTCACCCCTCCACTTT
CASSLVGANNSPLHF
>NA|TRBJ1-2|TRBD1|TRBV18
TGTGCCAGCTCAACACGGACAGGGGACTATGGCTACACCTTC
CASSTRTGDYGYTF
>once|TRBJ1-2|TRBD1|TRBV5-4
TGTGCCAGCAGCGGGGGGGGGACAGGGCCCGGCTATGGCTACACCTTC
CASSGGGTGPGYGYTF
>NA|TRBJ1-1|NA|TRBV6-5
TGTGCCAGCAGTTACTCAAGCTCTTCGGAAGCTTTCTTT
CASSYSSSSEAFF
>NA|TRBJ2-1|TRBD2|TRBV6-1
TGTGCCAGCAGTGAAGCGCTTCGGGGAGGGGAGCAGTTCTTC
CASSEALRGGEQFF
>NA|TRBJ2-5|TRBD2|TRBV7-2
TGTGCCAGAGCGTATTGGAAGCGGGGGGATGGGGAGACCCAGTACTTC
CARAYWKRGDGETQYF
>once|TRBJ2-2|TRBD2|TRBV18
TGTGCCAGCTCACCACCGGGACTAGCGGGGGGGCATCGCACCGGGGAGCTGTTTTTT
CASSPPGLAGGHRTGELFF
>once|TRBJ2-2|NA|TRBV27
TGTGCCAGCAGGAAACGTCAGGGGAAAAATCCCGGGGAGCTGTTTTTT
CASRKRQGKNPGELFF
>NA|TRBJ1-4|NA|TRBV7-2
TGTGCCAGCAGCTTAAGGGGGGGGGCAGGTGAAAAACTGTTTTTT
CASSLRGGAGEKLFF
>once|TRBJ2-7|NA|TRBV6-6
TGTGCCAGCAGTCCCAGTTCCTACGAGCAGTACTTC
CASSPSSYEQYF
>NA|TRBJ2-1|TRBD2|TRBV7-6
TGTGCCAGCAGCTTATCACTAGCGGGGGCCTACAATGAGCAGTTCTTC
CASSLSLAGAYNEQFF
>NA|TRBJ1-2|NA|TRBV5-1
TGCGCCAGCAGCTTGGGGACAGTCCGAATCGGCTACACCTTC
CASSLGTVRIGYTF
>NA|TRBJ2-2|TRBD1|TRBV19
TGTGCCAGTCGCCTGGGACAGGCGAACACCGGGGAGCTGTTTTTT
CASRLGQANTGELFF
>NA|TRBJ1-5|TRBD1|TRBV6-1
TGTGCCAGCAGTGGATTTCTACAGGGGGCTCGGGGTCAGCCCCAGCATTTT
CASSGFLQGARGQPQHF
>NA|TRBJ2-3|NA|TRBV14
TGTGCCAGCAGCCAAGATCTAGGAGGGGCGCGGTACTGGGGCACAGATACGCAGTATTTT
CASSQDLGGARYWGTDTQYF
>NA|TRBJ1-1|NA|TRBV7-2
TGTGCCAGCAGCTTAGTCGGGGTCGCGGACACTGAAGCTTTCTTT
CASSLVGVADTEAFF
>NA|TRBJ2-5|NA|TRBV5-6
TGTGCCAGCAGCCGCGGGACTCCTTACCAAGAGACCCAGTACTTC
CASSRGTPYQETQYF
>NA|TRBJ2-6|TRBD2|TRBV10-3
TGTGCCATCAGCGGGGGGTTCTCTGGGGCCAACGTCCTGACTTTC
CAISGGFSGANVLTF
>NA|TRBJ1-1|TRBD1|TRBV7-3
TGTGCCAGCAGCTTATTGACAGGGGGGAGGACTGAAGCTTTCTTT
CASSLLTGGRTEAFF
>NA|TRBJ2-1|TRBD2|TRBV2
TGTGCCAGCAGTGGCGGACTAGCGGGGACCGTAAGCTCCTACAATGAGCAGTTCTTC
CASSGGLAGTVSSYNEQFF
>NA|TRBJ2-5|NA|TRBV25-1
TGTGCCAGCGGAGGAAGGTCGGGAGAAGAGACCCAGTACTTC
CASGGRSGEETQYF
>NA|TRBJ2-7|TRBD2|TRBV11-2
TGTGCCAGCAGCCCTGCCGGGGGGAGGAACGAGCAGTACTTC
CASSPAGGRNEQYF
>NA|TRBJ2-7|TRBD1|TRBV27
TGTGCCAGCACAACACCCATACCCGGACAGGGGGCCTGGAAGGAGCAGTACTTC
CASTTPIPGQGAWKEQYF
>NA|TRBJ2-3|TRBD2|TRBV19
TGTGCCAGTAGTATACTAGCGGGGGGCACAGATACGCAGTATTTT
CASSILAGGTDTQYF
>NA|TRBJ2-5|TRBD1|TRBV7-3
TGTGCCAGCAGCTTGAGGCCGGGACAGGGGTACCAAGAGACCCAGTACTTC
CASSLRPGQGYQETQYF
>few|TRBJ1-5|NA|TRBV27
TGTGCCAGCAGCGATAGGTGGAGTCAGCCCCAGCATTTT
CASSDRWSQPQHF
>NA|TRBJ2-6|NA|TRBV27
TGTGCCAGCAGGCTAACCTCTGGGGCCAACGTCCTGACTTTC
CASRLTSGANVLTF
>NA|TRBJ1-5|TRBD1|TRBV9
TGTGCCAGCAGCGGACTGGACAGGGTTTGGGATATCTCCGAAAGATATAGCAATCAGCCCCAGCATTTT
CASSGLDRVWDISERYSNQPQHF
>NA|TRBJ2-7|NA|TRBV5-1
TGCGCCAGCAGCTTGGACAGGCTCTCCTACGAGCAGTACTTC
CASSLDRLSYEQYF
>once|TRBJ1-6|NA|TRBV5-5
TGTGCCAGCAGCTCGGTGGTCCCCCCCCTCCACTTT
CASSSVVPPLHF
>NA|TRBJ2-1|TRBD2|TRBV5-5
TGTGCCAGCAGCTTGGCGGGACTAGCGGGGGGGCGGAATGAGCAGTTCTTC
CASSLAGLAGGRNEQFF
>NA|TRBJ2-7|NA|TRBV5-5
TGTGCCAGCAGCTTAATACAGGGAGACTACGAGCAGTACTTC
CASSLIQGDYEQYF
>NA|TRBJ1-3|NA|TRBV18
TGTGCCAGCTCACCCCGGAGGGACTCTGGAAACACCATATATTTT
CASSPRRDSGNTIYF
>NA|TRBJ2-2|TRBD2|TRBV4-2
TGTGCCAGCAGCCAGGGACTAGCGATGAACACCGGGGAGCTGTTTTTT
CASSQGLAMNTGELFF
>NA|TRBJ1-3|NA|TRBV7-2
TGTGCCAGCAGCCCCGGAGGGGCTGGAAACACCATATATTTT
CASSPGGAGNTIYF
>NA|TRBJ2-5|NA|TRBV7-6
TGTGCCAGCAGCCGTCCAGGTGGCTGGGGCTGGGAAGAGACCCAGTACTTC
CASSRPGGWGWEETQYF
>NA|TRBJ2-7|TRBD1|TRBV4-1
TGCGCCAGCAGCCAACCGGGACAGGGGTACGAGCAGTACTTC
CASSQPGQGYEQYF
>few|TRBJ1-1|NA|TRBV2
TGTGCCAGCAGTGCGGCGGAGAACACTGAAGCTTTCTTT
CASSAAENTEAFF
>NA|TRBJ2-3|NA|TRBV5-6
TGTGCCAGCAGCCCGGCGTGGACTCGGGGGGCACGGGATACGCAGTATTTT
CASSPAWTRGARDTQYF
>many|TRBJ1-6|NA|TRBV9
TGTGCCAGCAGCGTAGGAGAACAGCCAGAATTGCCCCTCCACTTT
CASSVGEQPELPLHF
>NA|TRBJ1-4|NA|TRBV19
TGTGCCAGTACCATGGGGGGAAGCGGTGAAAAACTGTTTTTT
CASTMGGSGEKLFF
>NA|TRBJ2-2|NA|TRBV19
TGTGCCCGACACAGGAACACCGGGGAGCTGTTTTTT
CARHRNTGELFF
>NA|TRBJ1-1|NA|TRBV7-9
TGTGCCAGCCATACCACAGAAACAAATGCGGCTTTCTTT
CASHTTETNAAFF
>NA|TRBJ2-5|NA|TRBV5-6
TGTGCCAGCAGCCAGGGGTACAGGGAGAAGACCCAGTACTTC
CASSQGYREKTQYF
>NA|TRBJ1-5|TRBD1|TRBV6-4
TGTGCCAGCAGCGCCGACAGGGATCAGCCCCAGCATTTT
CASSADRDQPQHF
>NA|TRBJ2-1|TRBD2|TRBV5-4
TGTGCCAGCAGCTTAGATCAGCGGGGGGGCATTGAGCAGTTCTTC
CASSLDQRGGIEQFF
>NA|TRBJ2-5|NA|TRBV5-1
TGCGCCAGCAGCTTTTCAGGGGCCGAGACCCAGTACTTC
CASSFSGAETQYF
>NA|TRBJ2-1|TRBD2|TRBV13
TGTGCCAGCAGCTCCTTGCGGGGGGGCCGGAATGAGCAGTTCTTC
CASSSLRGGRNEQFF
>NA|TRBJ2-2|NA|TRBV9
TGTGCCAGCAGCGTAGCGTCGCGGGGAGGCACCGGGGAGCTGTTTTTT
CASSVASRGGTGELFF
>NA|TRBJ2-3|NA|TRBV9
TGTGCCAGCAGCGGACTACAGGGTTGGACGGATACGCAGTATTTT
CASSGLQGWTDTQYF
>NA|TRBJ2-1|TRBD2|TRBV19
TGTGCCAGTAACCGGGGACTAGCGGGGGGGCGTGGTGAGCAGTTCTTC
CASNRGLAGGRGEQFF
>NA|TRBJ1-2|NA|TRBV29-1
TGCAGCGTCTGGACAGCGCTAAACTATGGCTACACCTTC
CSVWTALNYGYTF
>NA|TRBJ2-3|TRBD1|TRBV23-1
TGCGCCAGCAGTCAATCTCCGTGGGGACAGGGCACAGATACGCAGTATTTT
CASSQSPWGQGTDTQYF